Shown below are 21 T cell receptor beta chains from a single sample sequenced in a study of T cell repertoires in cytomegalovirus infection. TCRdb re-called the reads through MiXCR, storing one row per CDR3 protein. The table shows approximately 390,000 distinct CDR3 sequences, with roughly 34% occurring only once. The antigens these receptors bind are not known. Sequencing used cultured PBMCs, obtained from culture after CMV antigen stimulation. These receptors all come from a human donor in good health (CMV status not recorded). Some clones in this sample may be carry-over from other donors' samples.

The J gene is TRBJ2-7, the V gene TRBV6-1; the D gene is possibly TRBD1 (6 bases). CDR3 length equals 17 residues. Trimming left V 0 bases short and J 3 bases short, with 18 bases between. Per the germline V gene, CDR1 is MNHNS and CDR2 is SASEGT. The CDR3 here is CASSEAPPETGVYEQYF. The CDR3 coding sequence is TGTGCCAGCAGTGAAGCGCCTCCGGAGACAGGAGTCTACGAGCAGTACTTC.

This clonotype was seen ten or more times. The chain couples TRBV7-2 to TRBJ2-3, with a tentative D call TRBD2 (5 bases). Between the trimmed V and J ends, which lost 5 bases and 3 bases, there was a span of 21 bases. Per germline, CDR1 SGHTA and CDR2 FQGNSA. The CDR3 is made up of 17 amino acids. In DNA form, the CDR3 reads TGTGCCAGCAGCCCCACAGTGATACTAGGATCTACAGATACGCAGTATTTT. Its protein is CASSPTVILGSTDTQYF.

This chain links TRBV4-1 with TRBJ2-7; 11 nucleotides match TRBD2. CDR1 MGHRA and CDR2 YSYEKL come from the germline V gene. Trimming took 5 bases from V and 4 from J; bases not matched to a gene: 7. The CDR3 runs 15 residues. This CDR3 reads CASSFTSGRTYEQYF. The CDR3 coding sequence is TGCGCCAGCAGCTTTACTAGCGGGAGAACGTACGAGCAGTACTTC.

The J gene is TRBJ2-1, the V gene TRBV24-1; D possibly corresponds to TRBD2 (5 bases). The V gene's germline CDR1 is KGHDR and CDR2 SFDVKD. This CDR3 is 17 amino acids long. Trimming removed 4 bases at V and 4 bases at J, with 19 bases between. The CDR3 protein is CATSDFLQRNYYNEQFF. CDR3 coding DNA: TGTGCCACCAGTGACTTTCTCCAGCGGAATTATTACAATGAGCAGTTCTTC.

V is TRBV12-3 or TRBV12-4 and J is TRBJ2-7, with D perhaps TRBD1 or TRBD2 (5 bases each). The CDR3 sequence is 13 residues long. V was cut by 6 bases and J by 2 bases, with 11 bases left in between. This CDR3 reads CASSRGTPYEQYF. CDR3 DNA sequence: TGTGCCAGCAGCCGTGGGACCCCCTACGAGCAGTACTTC.

This chain links TRBV12-3 or TRBV12-4 with TRBJ2-2; no clear D. V shed 5 bases and J shed 6 bases, with 7 bases lying between them. This CDR3 contains 12 residues. The CDR3 DNA reads TGTGCCAGCAGTATATTCCCCGGGGAGCTGTTTTTT. It codes for CASSIFPGELFF.

Notes on this clonotype: With a much larger clone just one base away, this may be a read error. J is TRBJ2-7 and V is TRBV7-8, with TRBD1 as a possible D gene (6 bases). Between the trimmed V and J ends, which lost 5 bases and 0 bases, there was a span of 17 bases. This CDR3 has 16 residues. Germline assignment: CDR1 SGHVS and CDR2 FQNEAQ. For the CDR3, the DNA is TGTGCCAGCAGCCAGGGACAACAGACCATCTCCTACGAGCAGTACTTC. The encoded protein is CASSQGQQTISYEQYF.

The gene calls are TRBV28 and TRBJ1-1; 7 bases agree with TRBD1. In germline, CDR1 is MDHEN, CDR2 SYDVKM. This CDR3 spans 16 amino acids. The J segment lost 0 bases and the V segment lost 5 bases, leaving 9 bases of the junction unmatched. The CDR3 DNA reads as TGTGCCAGCAGTATAAACAGGGGTTCCATGAACACTGAAGCTTTCTTT. This gives the protein CASSINRGSMNTEAFF.

This clonotype was counted between two and nine times. The rearrangement joins TRBV7-2 to TRBJ2-3, with TRBD2 identical over 11 bases. The length of the CDR3 is 17 residues. Trimming removed 2 bases from V and 5 bases from J; junction bases left unmatched: 9. Germline CDR1 and CDR2: SGHTA and FQGNSA. CDR3 in amino acids: CASSLRASGRPGDTQYF. CDR3 bases: TGTGCCAGCAGCTTACGGGCTAGCGGGAGGCCGGGAGATACGCAGTATTTT.

A few counts support this clonotype. DNA of the CDR3: TGTGCCAGCAGCTTAGTGCTGGGACACCAAGAGACCCAGTACTTC. Translation: CASSLVLGHQETQYF. V is TRBV7-2 and J is TRBJ2-5; D may be TRBD1 or TRBD2 (5 bases each). V was pared by 1 base and J by 0 bases, with 9 bases between. In germline, CDR1 is SGHTA, CDR2 FQGNSA. The CDR3 spans 15 residues. The full variable domain, completed using reference TRBV7-2 and TRBJ2-5, is GAGVSQSPSNKVTEKGKDVELRCDPISGHTALYWYRQSLGQGLEFLIYFQGNSAPDKSGLPSDRFSAERTGGSVSTLTIQRTQQEDSAVYLCASSLVLGHQETQYFGPGTRLLVL.

This chain links TRBV5-6 with TRBJ1-5; D possibly corresponds to TRBD1 (5 bases). This CDR3 contains 15 residues. Looked up from germline, CDR1 is SGHDT and CDR2 is YYEEEE. With 3 bases removed from V and 0 bases from J, the gap between germline ends came to 10 bases. The CDR3 DNA reads TGTGCCAGCAGCTCGGGACTATATAGCAATCAGCCCCAGCATTTT. Protein: CASSSGLYSNQPQHF. Drawing the rest from reference TRBV5-6 and TRBJ1-5, the complete variable domain is DAGVTQSPTHLIKTRGQQVTLRCSPKSGHDTVSWYQQALGQGPQFIFQYYEEEERQRGNFPDRFSGHQFPNYSSELNVNALLLGDSALYLCASSSGLYSNQPQHFGDGTRLSIL.

In this sample, this clonotype turned up a few times. This chain uses TRBV7-9 with TRBJ1-1, with 7 bases lining up with TRBD1. The CDR3 is 13 residues long. Unmatched junction bases numbered 5, after V lost 5 bases and J lost 5 bases. Germline lookup yields CDR1 SEHNR and CDR2 FQNEAQ (reference sequence). The CDR3 region is CASSKTGETEAFF. The CDR3 region has the DNA TGTGCCAGCAGCAAAACAGGGGAAACTGAAGCTTTCTTT.

The chain has TRBV12-3 or TRBV12-4 and TRBJ2-7; TRBD1 agrees at 9 bases. This CDR3 is built from 18 residues. Trimming removed 9 bases from V and 5 bases from J; junction bases left unmatched: 23. CDR3 sequence (DNA): TGTGCCAGTTTGGGCGGACAGGGGCGAACCCTATTCGGGGACGAGCAGTACTTC. Translation gives CASLGGQGRTLFGDEQYF.

There are a few counts of this clonotype. V is TRBV20-1 and J is TRBJ1-2; D is undetermined. V lost 4 bases and J lost 8, with 14 bases in between. This CDR3 is 12 amino acids long. Germline lookup yields CDR1 DFQATT and CDR2 SNEGSKA (reference sequence). DNA of the CDR3: TGCAGTGCTACTGCTAGCAAAAAGGGCTACACCTTC. This translates into CSATASKKGYTF.

This clonotype showed up many times. J is TRBJ1-2 and V is TRBV7-9; D not resolved. V dropped 3 bases and J dropped 8 bases, with 10 bases sitting between them. CDR1 is SEHNR, CDR2 FQNEAQ, per germline (reference sequence). The CDR3 is 12 residues long. In DNA form, the CDR3 reads TGTGCCAGCAGCTTGCGGCAGTACGGCTACACCTTC. Its protein is CASSLRQYGYTF. The full variable domain, its missing parts supplied by reference TRBV7-9 and TRBJ1-2, is DTGVSQNPRHKITKRGQNVTFRCDPISEHNRLYWYRQTLGQGPEFLTYFQNEAQLEKSRLLSDRFSAERPKGSFSTLEIQRTEQGDSAMYLCASSLRQYGYTFGSGTRLTVV.

The chain couples TRBV5-1 to TRBJ2-1, with 10 nucleotides matching TRBD2. This CDR3 is built from 15 residues. Germline-derived CDR1 and CDR2 are SGHRS and YFSETQ. Germline trimming cut 5 bases from V and 7 bases from J; bases unmatched to any gene: 9. The CDR3 DNA reads as TGCGCCAGCAGGGCTAGCGGGGGCGGCATTAATGAGCAGTTCTTC. This sequence encodes CASRASGGGINEQFF.

The rearrangement links TRBV11-2 to TRBJ2-1; TRBD2 matches at 8 bases. The trim removed 5 bases at V and 7 bases at J, leaving 13 bases unmatched. CDR1 is SGHAT and CDR2 is FQNNGV in the germline V gene. The length of the CDR3 is 16 residues. Here the CDR3 reads CASSAGYRGGGNEQFF. The CDR3 nucleotides are TGTGCCAGCAGCGCCGGGTATCGGGGGGGCGGGAATGAGCAGTTCTTC.

The chain employs TRBV5-1 and TRBJ2-1; 14 bases agree with TRBD2. The CDR3 is 16 residues long. Germline V gene lookup returns CDR1 SGHRS and CDR2 YFSETQ. V lost 5 bases to trimming and J lost 10 bases; unmatched junction nucleotides: 11. Here the CDR3 DNA reads TGCGCCAGCAGGCTGACTAGCGGGAGGGCCCAGGCCGAGCAGTTCTTC. This sequence encodes CASRLTSGRAQAEQFF.

At least ten counts were recorded for this clonotype. This sequence joins TRBV7-9 and TRBJ1-1; D remains unclear. The germline V gene encodes CDR1 SEHNR and CDR2 FQNEAQ (reference sequence). The CDR3 consists of 14 residues. V gave up 4 bases and J gave up 4 bases, with 13 bases separating them. CDR3 sequence: CASSYGGLGTEAFF. In DNA, the CDR3 is TGTGCCAGCAGCTACGGAGGACTTGGCACTGAAGCTTTCTTT. The whole variable domain, remainder taken from reference TRBV7-9 and TRBJ1-1, is DTGVSQNPRHKITKRGQNVTFRCDPISEHNRLYWYRQTLGQGPEFLTYFQNEAQLEKSRLLSDRFSAERPKGSFSTLEIQRTEQGDSAMYLCASSYGGLGTEAFFGQGTRLTVV.

This clonotype was detected ten times or more. The chain has TRBV7-2 and TRBJ1-1; no reliable D call. CDR3 length: 13 residues. V lost 2 bases and J lost 1, with 5 bases in between. Germline V gene lookup returns CDR1 SGHTA and CDR2 FQGNSA. CDR3 sequence: CASSLIQNTEAFF. CDR3 in DNA: TGTGCCAGCAGCTTAATACAGAACACTGAAGCTTTCTTT.

The chain uses TRBV7-2 and TRBJ2-5; 14 bases align to TRBD2. This CDR3 has 16 amino acids. Germline V gene data show CDR1 as SGHTA and CDR2 as FQGNSA. Unmatched junction bases numbered 6, after V lost 5 bases and J lost 4 bases. CDR3: CASSRGTSGSRETQYF. The CDR3 nucleotides read TGTGCCAGCAGCCGTGGGACTAGCGGGAGTAGAGAGACCCAGTACTTC.